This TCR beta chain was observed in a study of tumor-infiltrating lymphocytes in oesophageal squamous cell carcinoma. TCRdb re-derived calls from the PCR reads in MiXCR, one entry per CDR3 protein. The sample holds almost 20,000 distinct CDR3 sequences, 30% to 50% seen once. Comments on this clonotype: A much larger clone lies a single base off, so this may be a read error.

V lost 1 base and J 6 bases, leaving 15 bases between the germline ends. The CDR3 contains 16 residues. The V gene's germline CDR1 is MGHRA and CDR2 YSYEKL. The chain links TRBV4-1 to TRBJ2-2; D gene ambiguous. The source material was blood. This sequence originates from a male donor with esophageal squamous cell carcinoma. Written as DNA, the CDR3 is TGCGCCAGCAGCCAAGCCTGGACGCGGACGTCCGGGGAGCTGTTTTTT. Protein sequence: CASSQAWTRTSGELFF.